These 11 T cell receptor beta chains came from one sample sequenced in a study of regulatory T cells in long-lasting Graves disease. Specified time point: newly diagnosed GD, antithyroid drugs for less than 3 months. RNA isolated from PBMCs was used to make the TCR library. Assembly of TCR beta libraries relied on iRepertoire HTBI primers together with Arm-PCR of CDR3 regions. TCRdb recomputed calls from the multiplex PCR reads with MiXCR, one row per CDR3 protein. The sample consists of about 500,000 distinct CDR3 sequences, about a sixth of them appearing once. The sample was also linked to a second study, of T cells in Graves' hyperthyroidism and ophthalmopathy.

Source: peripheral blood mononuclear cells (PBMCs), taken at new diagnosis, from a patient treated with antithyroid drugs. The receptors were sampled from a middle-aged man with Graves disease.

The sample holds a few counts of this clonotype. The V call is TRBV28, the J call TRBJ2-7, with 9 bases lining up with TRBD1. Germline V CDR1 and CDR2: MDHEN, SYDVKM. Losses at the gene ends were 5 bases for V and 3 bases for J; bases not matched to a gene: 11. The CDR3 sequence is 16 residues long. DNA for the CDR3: TGTGCCAGCAGTACCCTTACACAGGGGGCCCTCTACGAGCAGTACTTC. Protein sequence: CASSTLTQGALYEQYF.

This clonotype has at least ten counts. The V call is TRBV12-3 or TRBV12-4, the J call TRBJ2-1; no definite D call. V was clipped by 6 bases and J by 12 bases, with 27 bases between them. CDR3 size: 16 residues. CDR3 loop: CASSPIRSGGWVGQFF. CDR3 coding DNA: TGTGCCAGCAGCCCCATAAGGTCAGGTGGGTGGGTCGGGCAGTTCTTC.

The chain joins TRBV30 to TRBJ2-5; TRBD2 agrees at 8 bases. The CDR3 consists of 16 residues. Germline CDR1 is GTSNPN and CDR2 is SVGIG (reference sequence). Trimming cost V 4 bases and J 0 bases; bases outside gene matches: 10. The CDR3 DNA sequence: TGTGCCTGGACCCCGCTGCGGGGGGACTACCAAGAGACCCAGTACTTC. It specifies CAWTPLRGDYQETQYF. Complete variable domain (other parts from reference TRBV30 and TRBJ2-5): SQTIHQWPATLVQPVGSPLSLECTVEGTSNPNLYWYRQAAGRGLQLLFYSVGIGQISSEVPQNLSASRPQDRQFILSSKKLLLSDSGFYLCAWTPLRGDYQETQYFGPGTRLLVL.

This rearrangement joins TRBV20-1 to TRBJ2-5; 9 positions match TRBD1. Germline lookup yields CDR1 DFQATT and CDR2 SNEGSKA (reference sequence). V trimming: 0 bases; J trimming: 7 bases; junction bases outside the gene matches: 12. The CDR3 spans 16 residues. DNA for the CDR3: TGCAGTGCTAGAGAGAAGGGGACAGGGCCGTTCGGGACCCAGTACTTC. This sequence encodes CSAREKGTGPFGTQYF.

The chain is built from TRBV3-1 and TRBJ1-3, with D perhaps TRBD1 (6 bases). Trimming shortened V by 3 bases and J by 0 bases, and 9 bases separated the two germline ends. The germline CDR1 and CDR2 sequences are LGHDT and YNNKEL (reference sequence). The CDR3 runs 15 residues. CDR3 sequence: CASSHRTVSGNTIYF. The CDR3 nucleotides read TGTGCCAGCAGCCACCGGACAGTCTCTGGAAACACCATATATTTT.

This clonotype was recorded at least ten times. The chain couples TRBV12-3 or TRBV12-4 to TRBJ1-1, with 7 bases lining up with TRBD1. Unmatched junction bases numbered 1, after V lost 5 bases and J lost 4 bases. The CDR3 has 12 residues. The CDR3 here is CASSNRGTEAFF. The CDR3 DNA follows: TGTGCCAGCAGTAACAGGGGCACTGAAGCTTTCTTT.

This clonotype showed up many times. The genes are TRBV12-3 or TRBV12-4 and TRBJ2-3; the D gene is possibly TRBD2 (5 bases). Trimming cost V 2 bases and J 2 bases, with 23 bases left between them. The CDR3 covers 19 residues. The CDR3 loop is CASSLSPPPPAANTDTQYF. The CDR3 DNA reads TGTGCCAGCAGTTTAAGCCCTCCACCCCCAGCGGCGAACACAGATACGCAGTATTTT.

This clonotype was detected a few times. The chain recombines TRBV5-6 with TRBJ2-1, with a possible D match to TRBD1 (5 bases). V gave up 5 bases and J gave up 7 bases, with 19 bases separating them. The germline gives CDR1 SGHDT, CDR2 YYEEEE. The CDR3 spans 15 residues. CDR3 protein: CASSGVRARGNEQFF. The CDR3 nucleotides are TGTGCCAGCAGTGGTGTCAGGGCTAGGGGAAATGAGCAGTTCTTC.

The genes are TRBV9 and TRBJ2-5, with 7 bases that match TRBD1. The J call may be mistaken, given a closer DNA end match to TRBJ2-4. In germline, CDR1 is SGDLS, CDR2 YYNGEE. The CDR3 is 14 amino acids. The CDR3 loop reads CASSAGQPRDIQYF. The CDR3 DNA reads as TGTGCCAGCAGCGCGGGACAGCCCCGTGACATTCAGTACTTC.

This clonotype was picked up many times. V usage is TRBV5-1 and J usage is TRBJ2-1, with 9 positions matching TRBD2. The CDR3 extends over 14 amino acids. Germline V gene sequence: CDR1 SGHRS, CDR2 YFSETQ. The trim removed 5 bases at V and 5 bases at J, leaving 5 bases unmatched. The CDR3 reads CASREGLADNEQFF. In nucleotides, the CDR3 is TGCGCCAGCAGGGAGGGACTAGCAGACAATGAGCAGTTCTTC.

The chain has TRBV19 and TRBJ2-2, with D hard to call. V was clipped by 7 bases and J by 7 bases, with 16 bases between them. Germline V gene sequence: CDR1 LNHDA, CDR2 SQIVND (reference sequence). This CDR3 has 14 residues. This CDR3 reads CASMRSQKGGELFF. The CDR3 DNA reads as TGTGCCAGTATGAGGTCGCAGAAGGGCGGGGAGCTGTTTTTT.